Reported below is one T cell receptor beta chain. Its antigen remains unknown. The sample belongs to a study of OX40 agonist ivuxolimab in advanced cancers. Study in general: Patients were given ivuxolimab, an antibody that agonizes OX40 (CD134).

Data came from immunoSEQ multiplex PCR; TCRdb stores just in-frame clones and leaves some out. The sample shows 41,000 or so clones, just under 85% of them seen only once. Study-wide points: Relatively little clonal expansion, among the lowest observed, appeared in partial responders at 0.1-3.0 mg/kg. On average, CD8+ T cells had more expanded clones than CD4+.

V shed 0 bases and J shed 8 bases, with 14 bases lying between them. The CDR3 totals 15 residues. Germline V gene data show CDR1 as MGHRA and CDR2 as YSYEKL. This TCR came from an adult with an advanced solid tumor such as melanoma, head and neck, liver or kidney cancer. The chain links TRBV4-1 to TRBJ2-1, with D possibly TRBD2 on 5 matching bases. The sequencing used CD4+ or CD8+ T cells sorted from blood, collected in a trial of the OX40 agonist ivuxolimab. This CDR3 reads CASSQDPRTVHEQFF. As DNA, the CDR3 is TGCGCCAGCAGCCAAGATCCCAGGACTGTACATGAGCAGTTCTTC.